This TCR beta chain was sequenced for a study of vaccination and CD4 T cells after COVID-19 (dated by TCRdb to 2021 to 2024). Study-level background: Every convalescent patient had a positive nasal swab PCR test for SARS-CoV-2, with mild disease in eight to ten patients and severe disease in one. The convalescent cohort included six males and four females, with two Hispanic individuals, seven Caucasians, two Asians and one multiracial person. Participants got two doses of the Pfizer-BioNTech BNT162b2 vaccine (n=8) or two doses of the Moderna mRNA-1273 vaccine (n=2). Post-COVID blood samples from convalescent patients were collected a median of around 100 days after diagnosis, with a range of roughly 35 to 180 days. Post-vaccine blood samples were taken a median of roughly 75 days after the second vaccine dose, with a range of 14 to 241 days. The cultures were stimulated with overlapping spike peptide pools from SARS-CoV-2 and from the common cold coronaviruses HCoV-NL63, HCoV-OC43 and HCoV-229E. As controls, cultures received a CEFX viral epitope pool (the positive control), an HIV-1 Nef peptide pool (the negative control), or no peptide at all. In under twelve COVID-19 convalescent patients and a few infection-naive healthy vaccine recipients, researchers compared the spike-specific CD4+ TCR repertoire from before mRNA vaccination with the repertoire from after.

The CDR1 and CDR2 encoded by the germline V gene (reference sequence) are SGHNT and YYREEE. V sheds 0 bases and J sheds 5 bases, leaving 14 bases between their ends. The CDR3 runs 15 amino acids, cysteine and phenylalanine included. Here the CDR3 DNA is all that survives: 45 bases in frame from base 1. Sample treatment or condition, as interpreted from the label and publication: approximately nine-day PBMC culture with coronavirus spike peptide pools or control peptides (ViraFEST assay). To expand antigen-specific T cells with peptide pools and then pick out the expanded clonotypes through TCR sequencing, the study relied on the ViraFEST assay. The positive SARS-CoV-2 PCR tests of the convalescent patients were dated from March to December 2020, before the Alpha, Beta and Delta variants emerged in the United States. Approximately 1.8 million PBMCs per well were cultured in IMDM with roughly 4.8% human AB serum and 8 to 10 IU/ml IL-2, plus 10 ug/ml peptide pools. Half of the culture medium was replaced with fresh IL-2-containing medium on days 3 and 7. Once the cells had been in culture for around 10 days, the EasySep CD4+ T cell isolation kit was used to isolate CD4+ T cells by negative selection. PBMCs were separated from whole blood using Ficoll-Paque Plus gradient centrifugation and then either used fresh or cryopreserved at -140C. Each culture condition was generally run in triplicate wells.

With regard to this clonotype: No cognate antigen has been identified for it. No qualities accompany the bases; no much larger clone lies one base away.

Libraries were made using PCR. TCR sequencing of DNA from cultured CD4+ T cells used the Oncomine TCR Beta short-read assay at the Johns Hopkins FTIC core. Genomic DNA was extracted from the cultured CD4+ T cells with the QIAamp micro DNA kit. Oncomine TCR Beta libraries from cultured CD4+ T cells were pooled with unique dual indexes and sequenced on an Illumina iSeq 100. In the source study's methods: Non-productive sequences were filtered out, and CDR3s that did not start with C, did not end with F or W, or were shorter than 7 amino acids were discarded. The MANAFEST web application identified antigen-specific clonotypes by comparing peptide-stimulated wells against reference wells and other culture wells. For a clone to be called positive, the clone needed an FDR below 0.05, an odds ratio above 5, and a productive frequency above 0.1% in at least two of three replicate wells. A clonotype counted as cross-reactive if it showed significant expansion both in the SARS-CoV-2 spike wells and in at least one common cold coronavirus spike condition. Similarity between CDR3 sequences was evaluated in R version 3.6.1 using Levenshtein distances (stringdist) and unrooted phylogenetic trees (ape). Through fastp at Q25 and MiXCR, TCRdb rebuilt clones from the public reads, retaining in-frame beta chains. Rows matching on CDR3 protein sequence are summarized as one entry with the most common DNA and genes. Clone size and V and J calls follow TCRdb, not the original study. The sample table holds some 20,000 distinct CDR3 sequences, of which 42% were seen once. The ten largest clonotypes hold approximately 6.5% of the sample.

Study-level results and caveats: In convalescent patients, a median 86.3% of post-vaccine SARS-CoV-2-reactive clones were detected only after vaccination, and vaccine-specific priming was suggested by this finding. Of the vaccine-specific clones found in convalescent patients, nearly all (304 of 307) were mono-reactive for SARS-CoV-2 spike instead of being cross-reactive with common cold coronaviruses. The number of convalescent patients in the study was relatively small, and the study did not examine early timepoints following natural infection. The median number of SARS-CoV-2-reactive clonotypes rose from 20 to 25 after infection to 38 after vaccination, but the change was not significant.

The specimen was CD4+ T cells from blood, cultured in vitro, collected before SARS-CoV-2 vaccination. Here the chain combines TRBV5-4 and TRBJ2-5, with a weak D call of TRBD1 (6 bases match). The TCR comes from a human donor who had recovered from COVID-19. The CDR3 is CASSLDQGLSETQYF. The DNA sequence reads TGTGCCAGCAGCTTGGATCAGGGGCTAAGTGAGACCCAGTACTTC.